Each of the 6 T cell receptor beta chains below was sequenced from the same sample in a study of blood T cell repertoires in COVID-19 (dated by TCRdb to the early 2020s). The library came from the immunoSEQ multiplex PCR assay. The source is immuneACCESS, and TCRdb retained only in-frame sequences with V and J called. Part of the clones is not carried over; for the studies checked, unresolved V genes explain less than half of this, and the remainder is unexplained. The sample has more than 200,000 clones on record, about 90% of them singletons. Around 3.7% of the sample rests with the top ten. Material: PBMCs or T cells enriched from blood (not recorded which). The receptors derive from a woman aged 25 to 45 with acute COVID-19.

The rearrangement uses TRBV9 and TRBJ2-1; D may be TRBD1 (5 bases). This CDR3 is 15 amino acids long. The V end was cut by 2 bases, the J end by 5 bases, with 14 bases between. The V gene's germline CDR1 is SGDLS and CDR2 YYNGEE. Here the CDR3 reads CASSVGTGFDNEQFF. The CDR3 region has the DNA TGTGCCAGCAGCGTTGGAACAGGTTTCGACAATGAGCAGTTCTTC. Filled out from reference TRBV9 and TRBJ2-1, the complete variable domain reads DSGVTQTPKHLITATGQRVTLRCSPRSGDLSVYWYQQSLDQGLQFLIQYYNGEERAKGNILERFSAQQFPDLHSELNLSSLELGDSALYFCASSVGTGFDNEQFFGPGTRLTVL.

The rearrangement uses TRBV30 and TRBJ2-7; the D gene is possibly TRBD2 (5 bases). The ends were cut back, 1 base at V and 7 bases at J, with 8 bases in the middle. The CDR3 runs 11 residues. Germline CDR1 is GTSNPN and CDR2 is SVGIG (reference sequence). The DNA for the CDR3 is TGTGCCTGGAGTGCAACGGGAGAGCAGTACTTC. The encoded protein is CAWSATGEQYF.

The chain couples TRBV3-1 (or the pseudogene TRBV3-2) to TRBJ1-1, with D maybe TRBD1 (6 bases). Germline lookup yields CDR1 LGHDT and CDR2 YNNKEL (reference sequence). The CDR3 runs to 16 residues. Trimming shortened V by 1 base and J by 2 bases, and 14 bases separated the two germline ends. The CDR3 coding sequence is TGTGCCAGCAGCCAAGCCCGAACACAGGGAAACACTGAAGCTTTCTTT. Translated: CASSQARTQGNTEAFF.

The chain couples TRBV11-3 to TRBJ2-2, with TRBD2 identical over 7 bases. Germline CDR1 reads SGHNT; CDR2 reads YENEEA. This CDR3 region has 16 residues. V lost 4 bases and J lost 6; bases outside the gene matches: 11. CDR3 in amino acids: CASSSSMQRGAGELFF. CDR3 DNA sequence: TGTGCCAGCAGCTCCTCGATGCAACGGGGGGCCGGGGAGCTGTTTTTT.

This rearrangement joins TRBV12-5 to TRBJ1-2; D is unresolved. Deletions cut 7 bases from V and 4 bases from J, with 22 bases between. CDR3 length equals 16 residues. Germline assignment: CDR1 LGHNT and CDR2 FRNRAP. CDR3 in amino acids: CASAKGFRTDFYGYTF. For the CDR3, the DNA is TGTGCTAGTGCCAAGGGCTTCCGGACGGACTTCTATGGCTACACCTTC.

This chain's CDR3 is CASSQLLGQGAYEQYF. The CDR3 nucleotides read TGCGCCAGCAGCCAACTGCTGGGACAGGGGGCCTACGAGCAGTACTTC. The chain carries TRBV4-1 and TRBJ2-7; 11 bases are shared with TRBD1. The J segment lost 2 bases and the V segment lost 2 bases, leaving 5 bases of the junction unmatched. The CDR3 covers 16 residues. Germline lookup yields CDR1 MGHRA and CDR2 YSYEKL.